This entry features one TCR beta chain sequence. This sample is drawn from a study of cytomegalovirus exposure and HLA in healthy donors. Researchers ran the PCR with 60 Vbeta and 13 Jbeta primers. The method was immunoSEQ multiplex PCR; TCRdb's version includes in-frame clones alone and lacks a portion of them. The table lists over 100,000 clones. The germline V and J ends were trimmed by 0 bases and 1 base, with 10 bases remaining between them. Germline V lookup: CDR1 SGDLS, CDR2 YYNGEE. The CDR3 contains 15 residues. The chain couples TRBV9 to TRBJ1-1; D gene ambiguous. The source material was PBMCs. This clonotype originated in a woman aged 40 to 50 in good health and CMV-seropositive. DNA for the CDR3: TGTGCCAGCAGCGTAGCGCGGGGAGGGAACACTGAAGCTTTCTTT. This codes for CASSVARGGNTEAFF.